This T cell receptor beta chain was recorded in a study of blood T cell repertoires in COVID-19. Clones were sequenced by immunoSEQ multiplex PCR, and TCRdb holds only the in-frame ones, with some missing. The profile shows about 75,000 clones, around 74% of them singletons. The CDR3 extends over 14 amino acids. CDR1 SGHVS and CDR2 FQNEAQ come from the germline V gene. The germline V and J ends were trimmed by 1 base and 4 bases, with 7 bases remaining between them. Sequencing was performed on peripheral blood. The chain carries TRBV7-8 and TRBJ1-4; D remains ambiguous. The receptor was derived from a woman older than 75 with active or convalescent COVID-19. The CDR3 reads CASSLDQYNEKLFF. The CDR3 DNA reads TGTGCCAGCAGCTTAGATCAGTATAATGAAAAACTGTTTTTT.